The rows below give T cell receptor beta chains drawn from one sample of a study of T cell clonotyping in hematopoietic cell transplantation. Clones were sequenced by immunoSEQ multiplex PCR, and TCRdb holds only the in-frame ones, with some missing. The sample comprises about 16,000 clones, less than 80% of which are singletons, and 7.5% to 10% rests with the top ten. Material: peripheral blood mononuclear cells. Source of these receptors: a woman in her fifties or sixties in good health. Some clones in this sample may be carry-over from other donors' samples. CDR3s include the opening cysteine and the closing phenylalanine or tryptophan. Each record gives: J gene, D gene, clone size, V gene, CDR3 protein, CDR3 DNA. D genes are given only for firm matches. Rows may omit the clone size; those that give it use once, few, many or a size class.

TRBJ2-7	TRBD2	-	TRBV4-1	CASSQADGGAWEQYF	TGCGCCAGCAGCCAAGCTGACGGGGGGGCCTGGGAGCAGTACTTC
TRBJ2-7	TRBD2	-	TRBV7-9	CASSGTSGDYEQYF	TGTGCCAGCAGCGGGACTAGCGGGGACTACGAGCAGTACTTC
TRBJ2-7	-	-	TRBV4-3	CASSQGLGWEQYF	TGCGCCAGCAGCCAAGGGTTGGGTTGGGAGCAGTACTTC
TRBJ2-2	-	-	TRBV28	CASSFFEGFTGELFF	TGTGCCAGCAGTTTCTTTGAGGGATTCACCGGGGAGCTGTTTTTT
TRBJ2-7	TRBD2	-	TRBV5-6	CASSDLGLALEQYF	TGTGCCAGCAGCGATTTGGGACTAGCGTTGGAGCAGTACTTC
TRBJ1-6	TRBD1	-	TRBV5-1	CASSPGTVNSPLHF	TGCGCCAGCAGCCCCGGGACAGTTAATTCACCCCTCCACTTT
TRBJ2-5	-	-	TRBV29-1	CSAGWGTQETQYF	TGCAGCGCCGGTTGGGGCACCCAAGAGACCCAGTACTTC
TRBJ1-2	-	few	TRBV6-5	CASSYSGRRGYTF	TGTGCCAGCAGTTACTCAGGCCGACGCGGCTACACCTTC
TRBJ2-7	-	-	TRBV25-1	CASSEYEGASYEQYF	TGTGCCAGCAGTGAGTATGAGGGAGCCTCCTACGAGCAGTACTTC
TRBJ2-7	-	-	TRBV9	CASSVAGAAYEQYF	TGTGCCAGCAGCGTAGCGGGGGCAGCCTACGAGCAGTACTTC
TRBJ1-1	-	-	TRBV11-3	CASSLDAGNTEAFF	TGTGCCAGCAGCTTAGACGCAGGGAACACTGAAGCTTTCTTT
TRBJ2-1	TRBD1	few	TRBV28	CASSPGDRVKPGVEQFF	TGTGCCAGCAGTCCCGGGGACAGGGTCAAACCAGGGGTTGAGCAGTTCTTC
TRBJ2-1	TRBD1	-	TRBV7-2	CASTGLVEGGRQFF	TGTGCCAGTACTGGCCTAGTAGAAGGGGGCAGGCAGTTCTTC
TRBJ2-1	TRBD1	-	TRBV28	CASSYRTGGNSEQFF	TGTGCCAGCAGTTACCGGACAGGGGGCAATTCTGAGCAGTTCTTC
TRBJ1-2	-	-	TRBV5-1	CASSFFRDYGYTF	TGCGCCAGCAGCTTTTTCCGGGACTATGGCTACACCTTC
TRBJ1-5	-	-	TRBV29-1	CSVGTEGNQPQHF	TGCAGCGTGGGAACAGAGGGAAATCAGCCCCAGCATTTT
TRBJ2-1	-	-	TRBV29-1	CSVEGQFF	TGCAGCGTTGAGGGGCAGTTCTTC
TRBJ1-5	TRBD1	-	TRBV28	CASQYRGNQPQHF	TGTGCCAGTCAGTACAGGGGTAATCAGCCCCAGCATTTT
TRBJ1-1	-	-	TRBV27	CASSGAGFPEAFF	TGTGCCAGCAGTGGGGCAGGGTTTCCTGAAGCTTTCTTT
TRBJ1-2	-	-	TRBV4-1	CASSQEAEVGYGYTF	TGCGCCAGCAGCCAAGAAGCAGAAGTCGGCTATGGCTACACCTTC
TRBJ2-7	-	few	TRBV6-1	CASRDAYAHEQYF	TGTGCCAGCAGGGATGCCTACGCCCACGAGCAGTACTTC
TRBJ2-2	-	-	TRBV9	CATTRDSNTGELFF	TGTGCCACCACACGGGACTCGAACACCGGGGAGCTGTTTTTT
TRBJ1-5	-	-	TRBV30	CAWEPRRGGNQPQHF	TGTGCCTGGGAGCCCCGACGGGGAGGCAATCAGCCCCAGCATTTT
TRBJ1-5	-	once	TRBV5-6	CASSLDLSQPQHF	TGTGCCAGCAGCTTGGACCTGAGTCAGCCCCAGCATTTT
TRBJ1-1	-	-	TRBV19	CASSIGIATEAFF	TGTGCCAGTAGTATAGGAATTGCCACTGAAGCTTTCTTT
TRBJ2-7	-	-	TRBV7-2	CASSSLPGGTYEQYF	TGTGCCAGCAGCTCCCTCCCCGGAGGAACCTACGAGCAGTACTTC
TRBJ2-5	-	once	TRBV9	CASSAQPAQQETQYF	TGTGCCAGCAGCGCCCAGCCGGCACAACAAGAGACCCAGTACTTC
TRBJ2-7	TRBD2	-	TRBV5-1	CASSLGGLAGEYEQYF	TGCGCCAGCAGCTTGGGCGGACTAGCGGGGGAATACGAGCAGTACTTC
TRBJ2-3	-	-	TRBV18	CASFRDQGTDTQYF	TGTGCCAGCTTCCGGGACCAGGGAACAGATACGCAGTATTTT
TRBJ1-1	-	-	TRBV29-1	CSVGQRNTEAFF	TGCAGCGTTGGACAGAGGAACACTGAAGCTTTCTTT
TRBJ2-3	TRBD1	-	TRBV29-1	CSVDGDRGPYTQYF	TGCAGCGTCGACGGAGACAGGGGTCCTTATACGCAGTATTTT
TRBJ1-2	-	-	TRBV6-5	CASSYSLGPANYGYTF	TGTGCCAGCAGTTACTCCTTAGGCCCTGCTAACTATGGCTACACCTTC
TRBJ2-3	-	-	TRBV27	CASSSPYETPDTQYF	TGTGCCAGCAGTTCCCCCTACGAAACCCCAGATACGCAGTATTTT
TRBJ1-2	-	-	TRBV4-2	CASSQDPFSRTLYGYTF	TGTGCCAGCAGCCAAGACCCCTTCAGCAGGACCCTATATGGCTACACCTTC
TRBJ2-2	-	-	TRBV28	CASSRGAGELFF	TGTGCCAGCTCAAGGGGAGCCGGGGAGCTGTTTTTT
TRBJ2-7	-	-	TRBV9	CASSVDGKGYEQYF	TGTGCCAGCAGCGTAGACGGGAAAGGTTACGAGCAGTACTTC
TRBJ2-5	TRBD1	-	TRBV5-1	CASSLVGQGSETQYF	TGCGCCAGCAGCTTGGTAGGACAGGGTTCTGAGACCCAGTACTTC
TRBJ2-7	TRBD2	-	TRBV18	CASSRLSGAEQYF	TGTGCCAGCTCACGTCTAAGCGGGGCCGAGCAGTACTTC
TRBJ1-4	-	-	TRBV2	CASSGSARAGKLFF	TGTGCCAGCAGTGGTTCGGCCCGAGCTGGCAAACTGTTTTTT
TRBJ1-2	TRBD1	-	TRBV2	CASSVVGPGGGYTF	TGTGCCAGCAGTGTGGTGGGGCCAGGGGGTGGCTACACCTTC
TRBJ1-6	-	few	TRBV7-2	CASSLQLMNSPLHF	TGTGCCAGCAGCTTACAACTGATGAATTCACCCCTCCACTTT
TRBJ2-7	TRBD1	-	TRBV4-1	CASSYGQGTYEQYF	TGCGCCAGCAGTTACGGACAGGGGACCTACGAGCAGTACTTC
TRBJ1-1	-	-	TRBV25-1	CASSTGLQNTEAFF	TGTGCCAGCAGCACAGGACTCCAAAACACTGAAGCTTTCTTT
TRBJ1-3	TRBD1	-	TRBV6-6	CASSTGVSGNTIYF	TGTGCCAGCAGTACAGGGGTCTCGGGAAACACCATATATTTT
TRBJ2-7	-	few	TRBV5-6	CASSLSSYEQYF	TGTGCCAGCAGCTTGTCCTCCTACGAGCAGTACTTC